Presented here are 19 T cell receptor beta chains from one specimen sequenced in a study of OX40 agonist ivuxolimab in advanced cancers. This table comes from immunoSEQ multiplex PCR, and its TCRdb copy is limited to in-frame clones, with some not included. Of approximately 60,000 clones listed, approximately 90% are singletons. The specimen comprised CD4+ or CD8+ T cells sorted from blood, sampled in a trial of the OX40 agonist ivuxolimab. These receptors were obtained from an adult with an advanced solid tumor such as melanoma, head and neck, liver or kidney cancer.

CDR3 DNA sequence: TGTGCCAGCAGTTTAGGCCTACAGGGGGTAACCGGGGAGCTGTTTTTT. Translation gives CASSLGLQGVTGELFF. The chain couples TRBV27 to TRBJ2-2; 8 bases map to TRBD1. Per the germline V gene, CDR1 is MNHEY and CDR2 is SMNVEV (reference sequence). The CDR3 runs to 16 residues. With V trimmed by 2 bases and J by 5 bases, 7 bases remained unmatched.

This chain joins TRBV29-1 and TRBJ2-1, with D unresolved. The CDR3 has 11 amino acids. V was clipped by 2 bases and J by 7 bases, with 6 bases between them. CDR1 and CDR2 from the germline V gene are SQVTM and ANQGSEA. The CDR3 nucleotides read TGCAGCGTTGAATGGGGTAATGAGCAGTTCTTC. It yields the protein CSVEWGNEQFF.

This clone was picked up a small number of times. The genes are TRBV29-1 and TRBJ1-5, with unresolved D. CDR3 size: 14 residues. V lost 4 bases, J lost 0 bases, and 10 bases lay in between. CDR1 and CDR2 from the germline V gene are SQVTM and ANQGSEA. DNA of the CDR3: TGCAGCGTTGTCGACGGGTTTAGCAATCAGCCCCAGCATTTT. This sequence encodes CSVVDGFSNQPQHF.

The chain has TRBV11-2 and TRBJ1-2; D perhaps matches TRBD1 (5 bases). The CDR3 has 16 residues. The V gene lost 0 bases and the J gene lost 0 bases, with 11 bases spanning the gap. Germline CDR1 is SGHAT and CDR2 is FQNNGV. The CDR3 sequence is CASSLEGRGANYGYTF. As DNA, the CDR3 is TGTGCCAGCAGCTTAGAAGGGAGGGGTGCTAACTATGGCTACACCTTC.

V gene TRBV27 combines with J gene TRBJ2-7, with D tentatively TRBD2 (6 bases). CDR3 size: 15 residues. V lost 6 bases and J lost 2, with 17 bases in between. The germline V gene has CDR1 MNHEY and CDR2 SMNVEV (reference sequence). DNA of the CDR3: TGTGCCAGCAGGTTGGGGGGAACAGATCCCTACGAGCAGTACTTC. It specifies CASRLGGTDPYEQYF.

V usage is TRBV12-5 and J usage is TRBJ2-7; D remains ambiguous. From germline, CDR1 is LGHNT and CDR2 FRNRAP. Trimming stripped 1 base from V and 3 bases from J, with 7 bases between. The CDR3 consists of 13 residues. CDR3 coding DNA: TGTGCTAGTGGTTTGGAGGCGTTCTACGAGCAGTACTTC. Its translation: CASGLEAFYEQYF.

V gene TRBV7-8 combines with J gene TRBJ1-2; D perhaps matches TRBD1 (5 bases). Trimming shortened V by 2 bases and J by 8 bases, and 15 bases separated the two germline ends. CDR3 size: 14 residues. Germline values: CDR1 SGHVS, CDR2 FQNEAQ. The CDR3 spells CASSLSGLRRGYTF. In DNA form, the CDR3 reads TGTGCCAGCAGCTTATCAGGGTTACGTAGAGGCTACACCTTC.

The chain has TRBV7-8 and TRBJ2-5; D remains ambiguous. Trimming pared 0 bases from V and 2 bases from J, leaving 7 bases between. There are 14 residues in the CDR3. Germline CDR1 SGHVS, CDR2 FQNEAQ. CDR3 bases: TGTGCCAGCAGCTTAGCCGTGGGGCAAGAGACCCAGTACTTC. This sequence encodes CASSLAVGQETQYF.

The rearrangement joins TRBV4-1 to TRBJ1-5; 7 bases agree with TRBD1. CDR1 is MGHRA and CDR2 is YSYEKL in the germline V gene. Trimming removed 1 base from V and 0 bases from J; junction bases left unmatched: 3. The CDR3 has 16 amino acids. The CDR3, as DNA: TGCGCCAGCAGCCAAGGGGACAGCTATAGCAATCAGCCCCAGCATTTT. Amino acid sequence: CASSQGDSYSNQPQHF.

This chain uses TRBV7-6 with TRBJ2-5; TRBD2 is a possible D gene (5 bases). Germline lookup yields CDR1 SGHVS and CDR2 FNYEAQ. With 5 bases removed from V and 0 bases from J, the gap between germline ends came to 22 bases. The CDR3 is 18 amino acids. In nucleotides, the CDR3 is TGTGCCAGCAGCCTTACTGCGATTGACTACCGGTACCAAGAGACCCAGTACTTC. It translates to CASSLTAIDYRYQETQYF. Full variable domain (rest looked up from reference TRBV7-6 and TRBJ2-5): GAGVSQSPRYKVTKRGQDVALRCDPISGHVSLYWYRQALGQGPEFLTYFNYEAQQDKSGLPNDRFSAERPEGSISTLTIQRTEQRDSAMYRCASSLTAIDYRYQETQYFGPGTRLLVL.

This clone was recorded only once. The rearrangement joins TRBV4-1 to TRBJ2-7, with D maybe TRBD2 (5 bases). Germline V gene data show CDR1 as MGHRA and CDR2 as YSYEKL. The CDR3 spans 13 residues. V gave up 1 base and J gave up 3 bases, with 7 bases separating them. The CDR3 coding sequence is TGCGCCAGCAGCCAAGGACTAAACTACGAGCAGTACTTC. Amino acids: CASSQGLNYEQYF.

This clone was counted a single time. The chain is built from TRBV29-1 and TRBJ2-7; D not resolved. The CDR3 has 13 amino acids. Germline lookup yields CDR1 SQVTM and CDR2 ANQGSEA. Trimming left V 7 bases short and J 1 base short, with 14 bases between. CDR3 sequence: CSAGSALSYEQYF. CDR3 sequence (DNA): TGCAGCGCCGGGTCGGCCCTTTCCTACGAGCAGTACTTC.

The chain recombines TRBV5-6 with TRBJ2-3; a possible D gene is TRBD2 (6 bases). Germline V lookup: CDR1 SGHDT, CDR2 YYEEEE. The V end was cut by 0 bases, the J end by 9 bases, with 20 bases between. The CDR3 runs 16 residues. The CDR3 sequence: CASSLAAGYSQITQYF. Here the CDR3 DNA reads TGTGCCAGCAGCTTGGCCGCGGGATATTCACAGATAACGCAGTATTTT.

The chain couples TRBV27 to TRBJ2-7; 11 nucleotides line up with TRBD1. The CDR3 consists of 16 residues. The J segment lost 3 bases and the V segment lost 3 bases, leaving 7 bases of the junction unmatched. Germline V lookup: CDR1 MNHEY, CDR2 SMNVEV (reference sequence). CDR3 coding DNA: TGTGCCAGCAGTTTGTCGGGACAGGGGGGGAACTACGAGCAGTACTTC. Its translation is CASSLSGQGGNYEQYF.

V usage is TRBV4-1 and J usage is TRBJ1-2, with 7 bases aligning to TRBD1. The CDR3 sequence is 13 residues long. Germline-derived CDR1 and CDR2 are MGHRA and YSYEKL. Germline trimming cut 5 bases from V and 8 bases from J; bases unmatched to any gene: 8. In DNA, the CDR3 is TGCGCCAGCAGCACGACAGGGTTGTGGGGCTACACCTTC. Protein: CASSTTGLWGYTF.

This clone came up once. The chain combines TRBV7-9 with TRBJ1-5, with D possibly TRBD1 on 6 matching bases. V lost 5 bases and J 1 base, leaving 9 bases between the germline ends. CDR3 length: 14 amino acids. Germline CDR1 SEHNR, CDR2 FQNEAQ (reference sequence). The CDR3 nucleotides read TGTGCCAGCAGCCGGACAGAAAGCAATCAGCCCCAGCATTTT. Encoded protein: CASSRTESNQPQHF.

In nucleotides, the CDR3 is TGTGCCAGCAGGACTGGGACTAGCGGGAACAATGAGCAGTTCTTC. It specifies CASRTGTSGNNEQFF. The chain recombines TRBV9 with TRBJ2-1, with 13 bases fitting TRBD2. CDR3 length: 15 residues. The junction had 4 bases not matched to a gene; V was cut back by 5 bases and J by 5 bases. Germline CDR1 reads SGDLS; CDR2 reads YYNGEE.

The CDR3 spells CASSLELGLYNEQFF. The DNA of the CDR3 is TGTGCCAGCAGCTTAGAACTAGGCCTCTACAATGAGCAGTTCTTC. The chain combines TRBV7-9 with TRBJ2-1; D perhaps matches TRBD2 (5 bases). Germline values: CDR1 SEHNR, CDR2 FQNEAQ (reference sequence). Trimming left V 1 base short and J 3 bases short, with 10 bases between. CDR3 length: 15 residues.

This clone was found once. The chain recombines TRBV9 with TRBJ2-2; 8 bases map to TRBD2. Germline trimming cut 5 bases from V and 5 bases from J; bases unmatched to any gene: 8. This CDR3 has 15 amino acids. Looked up from germline, CDR1 is SGDLS and CDR2 is YYNGEE. The CDR3 coding sequence is TGTGCCAGCAGTACTTGGACTAGCAGTACCGGGGAGCTGTTTTTT. This codes for CASSTWTSSTGELFF.